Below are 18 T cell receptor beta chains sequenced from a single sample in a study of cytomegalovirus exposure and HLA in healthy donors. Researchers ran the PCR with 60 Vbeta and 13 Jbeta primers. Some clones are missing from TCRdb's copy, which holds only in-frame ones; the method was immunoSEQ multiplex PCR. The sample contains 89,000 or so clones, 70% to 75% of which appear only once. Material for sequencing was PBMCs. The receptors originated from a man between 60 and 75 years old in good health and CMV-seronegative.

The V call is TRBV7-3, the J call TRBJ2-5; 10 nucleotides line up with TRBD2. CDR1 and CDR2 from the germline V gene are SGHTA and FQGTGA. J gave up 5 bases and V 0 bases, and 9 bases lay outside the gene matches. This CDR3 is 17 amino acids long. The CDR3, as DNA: TGTGCCAGCAGCTTAACTAGCGGGGGGACCGGCCTGGAGACCCAGTACTTC. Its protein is CASSLTSGGTGLETQYF. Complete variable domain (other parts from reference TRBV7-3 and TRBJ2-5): GAGVSQTPSNKVTEKGKYVELRCDPISGHTALYWYRQSLGQGPEFLIYFQGTGAADDSGLPNDRFFAVRPEGSVSTLKIQRTERGDSAVYLCASSLTSGGTGLETQYFGPGTRLLVL.

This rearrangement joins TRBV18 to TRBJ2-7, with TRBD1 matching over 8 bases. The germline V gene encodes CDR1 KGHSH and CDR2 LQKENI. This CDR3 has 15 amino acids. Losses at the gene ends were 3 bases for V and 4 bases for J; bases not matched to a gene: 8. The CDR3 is CASSPPSRGLYEQYF. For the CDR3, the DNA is TGTGCCAGCTCACCCCCCAGCAGGGGGCTATACGAGCAGTACTTC.

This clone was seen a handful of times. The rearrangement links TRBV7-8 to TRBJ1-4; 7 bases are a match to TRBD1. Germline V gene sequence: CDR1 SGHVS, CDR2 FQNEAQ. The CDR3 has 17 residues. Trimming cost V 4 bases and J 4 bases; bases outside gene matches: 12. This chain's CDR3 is CASSSRPGDSRNEKLFF. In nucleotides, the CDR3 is TGTGCCAGCAGCTCCCGCCCGGGGGACAGTCGTAATGAAAAACTGTTTTTT.

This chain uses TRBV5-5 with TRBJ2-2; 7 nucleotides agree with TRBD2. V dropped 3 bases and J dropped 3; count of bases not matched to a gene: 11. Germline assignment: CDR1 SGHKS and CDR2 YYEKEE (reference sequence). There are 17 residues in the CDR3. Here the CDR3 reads CASSSVGSGGHTGELFF. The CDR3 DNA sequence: TGTGCCAGCAGCTCCGTAGGTTCGGGGGGACACACCGGGGAGCTGTTTTTT.

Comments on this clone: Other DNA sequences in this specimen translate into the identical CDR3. This chain's CDR3 is CASSLAGQGAREQYF. The CDR3 DNA reads as TGCGCCAGCAGCTTAGCAGGACAGGGGGCACGGGAGCAGTACTTC. This chain uses TRBV5-1 with TRBJ2-7; 11 positions agree with TRBD1. The germline CDR1 and CDR2 sequences are SGHRS and YFSETQ. The CDR3 length is 15 residues. V lost 2 bases and J lost 7; bases outside the gene matches: 8.

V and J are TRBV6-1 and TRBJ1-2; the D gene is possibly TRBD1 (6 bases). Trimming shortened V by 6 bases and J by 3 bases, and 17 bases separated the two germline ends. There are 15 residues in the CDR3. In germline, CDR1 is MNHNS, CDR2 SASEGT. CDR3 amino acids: CASRGTRVVDYGYTF. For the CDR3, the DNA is TGTGCCAGCAGGGGGACACGGGTTGTCGACTATGGCTACACCTTC.

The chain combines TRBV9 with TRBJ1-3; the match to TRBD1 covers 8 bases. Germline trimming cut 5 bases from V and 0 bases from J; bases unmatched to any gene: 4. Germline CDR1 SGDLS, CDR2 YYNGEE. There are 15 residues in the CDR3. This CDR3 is CASSPGGFSGNTIYF. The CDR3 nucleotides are TGTGCCAGCAGTCCAGGGGGCTTCTCTGGAAACACCATATATTTT.

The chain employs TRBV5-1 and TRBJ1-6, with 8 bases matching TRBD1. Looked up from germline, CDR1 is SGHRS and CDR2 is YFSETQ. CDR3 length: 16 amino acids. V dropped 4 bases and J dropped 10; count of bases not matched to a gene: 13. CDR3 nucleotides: TGCGCCAGCAGCGACGTTTATTCGACAGGGGCGTCACCCCTCCACTTT. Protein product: CASSDVYSTGASPLHF.

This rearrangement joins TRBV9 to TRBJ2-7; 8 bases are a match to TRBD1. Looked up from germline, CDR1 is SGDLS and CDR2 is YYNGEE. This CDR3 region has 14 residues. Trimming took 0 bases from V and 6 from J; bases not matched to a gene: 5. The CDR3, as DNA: TGTGCCAGCAGCGTAGACAGGGGGTTCGGCGAGCAGTACTTC. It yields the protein CASSVDRGFGEQYF. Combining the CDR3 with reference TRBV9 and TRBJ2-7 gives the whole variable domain DSGVTQTPKHLITATGQRVTLRCSPRSGDLSVYWYQQSLDQGLQFLIQYYNGEERAKGNILERFSAQQFPDLHSELNLSSLELGDSALYFCASSVDRGFGEQYFGPGTRLTVT.

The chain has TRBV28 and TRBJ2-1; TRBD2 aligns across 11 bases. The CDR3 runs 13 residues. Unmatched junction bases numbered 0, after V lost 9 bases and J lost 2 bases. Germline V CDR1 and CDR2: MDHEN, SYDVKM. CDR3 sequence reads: CASSGGAYNEQFF. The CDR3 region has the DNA TGTGCCAGTAGCGGGGGGGCCTACAATGAGCAGTTCTTC.

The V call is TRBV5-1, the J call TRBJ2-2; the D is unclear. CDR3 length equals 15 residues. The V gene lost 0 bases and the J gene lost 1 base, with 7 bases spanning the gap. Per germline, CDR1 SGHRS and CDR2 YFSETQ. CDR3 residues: CASSLAVGNTGELFF. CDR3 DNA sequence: TGCGCCAGCAGCTTGGCCGTCGGGAACACCGGGGAGCTGTTTTTT.

DNA of the CDR3: TGTGCCAGCAGATCGAGGCAGGGGTCGGGTACTTTCTTT. It translates to CASRSRQGSGTFF. J is TRBJ1-1 and V is TRBV2; perhaps TRBD1 as D (6 bases). The CDR3 totals 13 residues. Germline V gene sequence: CDR1 SNHLY, CDR2 FYNNEI. V lost 6 bases to trimming and J lost 12 bases, with 20 bases between them.

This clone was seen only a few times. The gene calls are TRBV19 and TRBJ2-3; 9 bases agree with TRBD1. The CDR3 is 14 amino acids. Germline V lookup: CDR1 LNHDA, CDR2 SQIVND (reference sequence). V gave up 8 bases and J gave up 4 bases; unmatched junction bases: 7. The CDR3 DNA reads TGTGCCAGTTGGGGACAGGGTCGGGCAGATACGCAGTATTTT. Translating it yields CASWGQGRADTQYF.

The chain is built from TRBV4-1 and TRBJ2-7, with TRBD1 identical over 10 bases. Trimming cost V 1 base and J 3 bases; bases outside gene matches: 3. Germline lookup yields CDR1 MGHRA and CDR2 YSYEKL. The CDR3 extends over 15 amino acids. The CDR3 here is CASSQAWTGGYEQYF. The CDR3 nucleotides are TGCGCCAGCAGCCAAGCCTGGACAGGGGGCTACGAGCAGTACTTC.

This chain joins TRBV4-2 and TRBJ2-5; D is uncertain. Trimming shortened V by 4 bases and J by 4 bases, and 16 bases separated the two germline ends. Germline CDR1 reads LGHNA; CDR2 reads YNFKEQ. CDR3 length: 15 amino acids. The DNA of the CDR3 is TGTGCCAGCAGCCCCCTCTTGCGGTCCTCAGAGACCCAGTACTTC. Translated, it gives CASSPLLRSSETQYF.

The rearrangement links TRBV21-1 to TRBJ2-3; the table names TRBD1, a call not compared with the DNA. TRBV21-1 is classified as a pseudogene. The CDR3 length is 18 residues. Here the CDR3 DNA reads TGTGCCAGCAGCAAGCCCCGCGAAGGACAGGAAAGAGCAGATACGCAGTATTTT. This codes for CASSKPREGQERADTQYF.

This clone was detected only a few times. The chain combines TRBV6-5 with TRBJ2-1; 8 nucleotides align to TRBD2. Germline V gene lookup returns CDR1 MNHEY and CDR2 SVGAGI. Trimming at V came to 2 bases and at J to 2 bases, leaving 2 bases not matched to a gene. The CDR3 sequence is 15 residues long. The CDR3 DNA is TGTGCCAGCAGTTACGGCGGGGGGCCCTACAATGAGCAGTTCTTC. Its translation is CASSYGGGPYNEQFF.

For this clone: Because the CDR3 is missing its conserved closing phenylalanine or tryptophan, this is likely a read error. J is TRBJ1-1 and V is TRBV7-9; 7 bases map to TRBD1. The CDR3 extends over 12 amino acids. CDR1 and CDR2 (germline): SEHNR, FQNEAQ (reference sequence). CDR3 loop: CSSSLRGPEAFL. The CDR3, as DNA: TGTTCCAGCAGTTTGAGGGGGCCGGAAGCTTTCCTT.